These 30 T cell receptor beta chains came from one sample sequenced in a study of blood T cell repertoires in COVID-19. The method was immunoSEQ multiplex PCR; TCRdb's version includes in-frame clones alone and lacks a portion of them. The sample records 300,000 or so clones, around four fifths being singletons. Material: peripheral blood. Every receptor here comes from a woman in her 50s with active or convalescent COVID-19.

This clone has just a few counts. The V call is TRBV5-4, the J call TRBJ2-1; 10 nucleotides line up with TRBD2. The CDR3 length is 15 residues. Unmatched junction bases numbered 5, after V lost 1 base and J lost 7 bases. Germline V gives CDR1 SGHNT, CDR2 YYREEE (reference sequence). CDR3 nucleotides: TGTGCCAGCAGCTTGACTAGCGGGATTTTGAATGAGCAGTTCTTC. It specifies CASSLTSGILNEQFF.

The rearrangement uses TRBV11-3 and TRBJ2-2, with no clear D. This CDR3 is built from 12 residues. Germline values: CDR1 SGHNT, CDR2 YENEEA. V was cut by 5 bases and J by 6 bases, with 7 bases left in between. CDR3 sequence (DNA): TGTGCCAGCAGCCCCCTAGCCGGGGAGCTGTTTTTT. Translation gives CASSPLAGELFF.

On this clone: Other DNA sequences in this sample translate to the same CDR3. The J gene is TRBJ2-3, the V gene TRBV12-3 or TRBV12-4; D remains ambiguous. Trimming stripped 6 bases from V and 2 bases from J, with 3 bases between. CDR3 length equals 11 residues. The CDR3 reads CASRLTDTQYF. DNA of the CDR3: TGTGCCAGCAGACTCACAGATACGCAGTATTTT.

The chain links TRBV18 to TRBJ2-2; weak D call: TRBD2 (5 bases). The V gene's germline CDR1 is KGHSH and CDR2 LQKENI. Trimming cost V 3 bases and J 4 bases, with 12 bases left between them. CDR3 size: 15 residues. CDR3 sequence reads: CASSPRELGTGELFF. In DNA, the CDR3 is TGTGCCAGCTCACCGAGGGAGTTGGGCACCGGGGAGCTGTTTTTT.

J is TRBJ1-2 and V is TRBV7-3, with 10 nucleotides matching TRBD1. Trimming took 4 bases from V and 10 from J; bases not matched to a gene: 6. The CDR3 runs to 13 residues. CDR1 is SGHTA, CDR2 FQGTGA, per germline. This CDR3 reads CASSSTGGADYTF. The CDR3 DNA reads as TGTGCCAGCAGCTCGACAGGGGGCGCCGACTACACCTTC.

There are many counts of this clone. The chain uses TRBV7-8 and TRBJ2-5; D is possibly TRBD1 (8 bases). Germline values: CDR1 SGHVS, CDR2 FQNEAQ. The V end was cut by 1 base, the J end by 4 bases, with 25 bases between. There are 19 residues in the CDR3. CDR3 bases: TGTGCCAGCAGCTTAGGAGGGGAGGGGACAGGACTTTTCGGAGAGACCCAGTACTTC. This translates into CASSLGGEGTGLFGETQYF. The whole variable domain, filled in from reference TRBV7-8 and TRBJ2-5, reads GAGVSQSPRYKVAKRGQDVALRCDPISGHVSLFWYQQALGQGPEFLTYFQNEAQLDKSGLPSDRFFAERPEGSVSTLKIQRTQQEDSAVYLCASSLGGEGTGLFGETQYFGPGTRLLVL.

The chain is built from TRBV6-1 and TRBJ1-3; 7 positions agree with TRBD1. Germline assignment: CDR1 MNHNS and CDR2 SASEGT. J gave up 10 bases and V 2 bases, and 5 bases lay outside the gene matches. CDR3 length equals 13 residues. In DNA, the CDR3 is TGTGCCAGCAGTGAAAACAGGGGATTGACCATATATTTT. Translating it yields CASSENRGLTIYF.

The chain uses TRBV9 and TRBJ1-2; 7 positions match TRBD1. Germline V CDR1 and CDR2: SGDLS, YYNGEE. The CDR3 is made up of 15 amino acids. V dropped 4 bases and J dropped 7; count of bases not matched to a gene: 13. The CDR3 region has the DNA TGTGCCAGCAGCTTGCAGACAGGGAAGGGGGTTGGCTACACCTTC. Protein sequence: CASSLQTGKGVGYTF.

This chain links TRBV4-1 with TRBJ2-3; 7 bases line up with TRBD1. The CDR3 runs 17 residues. Germline lookup yields CDR1 MGHRA and CDR2 YSYEKL. Trimming at V came to 4 bases and at J to 0 bases, leaving 10 bases not matched to a gene. The CDR3 nucleotides read TGCGCCAGCAGCCCTCTTAGAGGGACAGATAGCACAGATACGCAGTATTTT. Protein product: CASSPLRGTDSTDTQYF.

CDR3 nucleotide sequence: TGTGCCAGCAGTGAAACCAGGAACGGAAACACCATATATTTT. Residues: CASSETRNGNTIYF. The chain carries TRBV6-1 and TRBJ1-3; D remains ambiguous. The V and J ends lost 2 bases and 4 bases respectively, with 9 bases between them. The CDR3 sequence is 14 residues long. Germline CDR1 MNHNS, CDR2 SASEGT.

V gene TRBV28 combines with J gene TRBJ1-1; D unresolved. The CDR3 is made up of 13 amino acids. The V and J ends lost 11 bases and 0 bases respectively, with 13 bases between them. Germline CDR1 is MDHEN and CDR2 is SYDVKM. Here the CDR3 reads CAGVKRLNTEAFF. CDR3 coding DNA: TGTGCCGGAGTAAAGCGTTTGAACACTGAAGCTTTCTTT.

The chain links TRBV6-5 to TRBJ1-5; possible D gene TRBD1, 6 bases. Trimming removed 4 bases from V and 2 bases from J, with 12 bases in between. Per germline, CDR1 MNHEY and CDR2 SVGAGI. This CDR3 is 15 amino acids long. The CDR3 reads CASSSGVGGNQPQHF. The CDR3 DNA is TGTGCCAGCAGTTCAGGGGTAGGAGGCAATCAGCCCCAGCATTTT.

Concerning this clone: The same CDR3 arises from other DNA sequences in this sample as well. The gene calls are TRBV3-1 (or the pseudogene TRBV3-2) and TRBJ1-6; the match to TRBD1 covers 9 bases. The CDR3 consists of 14 residues. Germline lookup yields CDR1 LGHDT and CDR2 YNNKEL (reference sequence). The V gene end was trimmed by 4 bases and the J gene end by 6 bases; junction bases not matched to a gene: 1. The CDR3 coding sequence is TGTGCCAGCAGCCTGACAGGGGGTAATTCACCCCTCCACTTT. Amino acids: CASSLTGGNSPLHF.

V and J are TRBV29-1 and TRBJ2-1, with D perhaps matching TRBD2 (5 bases). The length of the CDR3 is 14 residues. Germline loops: CDR1 SQVTM, CDR2 ANQGSEA. Trimming took 0 bases from V and 7 from J, leaving 13 bases between them. The CDR3 bases are TGCAGCGTTGAAGAAGGGCGGGCCCTGAATGAGCAGTTCTTC. Its protein is CSVEEGRALNEQFF.

This clone came up a few times. The chain joins TRBV6-4 to TRBJ1-6; 8 nucleotides agree with TRBD1. CDR3 size: 15 residues. J lost 7 bases, V lost 2 bases, and 4 bases had no gene match. Germline CDR1 reads MRHNA; CDR2 reads SNTAGT. The CDR3 reads CASSDTRTGNSPLHF. DNA for the CDR3: TGTGCCAGCAGTGACACAAGGACAGGGAATTCACCCCTCCACTTT.

The genes are TRBV9 and TRBJ1-1; D call uncertain. Germline V gene sequence: CDR1 SGDLS, CDR2 YYNGEE. The ends were cut back, 0 bases at V and 7 bases at J, with 7 bases in the middle. The CDR3 contains 12 residues. CDR3 sequence: CASSVAGIEAFF. In nucleotides, the CDR3 is TGTGCCAGCAGCGTAGCGGGGATTGAAGCTTTCTTT.

The chain uses TRBV18 and TRBJ1-1; 8 bases are a match to TRBD1. This CDR3 has 14 residues. Trimming removed 6 bases from V and 4 bases from J; junction bases left unmatched: 7. Germline-derived CDR1 and CDR2 are KGHSH and LQKENI. The chain's CDR3 is CASSPSGGFTEAFF. DNA of the CDR3: TGTGCCAGCTCCCCCTCAGGGGGCTTCACTGAAGCTTTCTTT.

This clone was found once. This chain connects TRBV3-1 (or the pseudogene TRBV3-2) to TRBJ1-5; TRBD1 aligns across 7 bases. The germline CDR1 and CDR2 sequences are LGHDT and YNNKEL (reference sequence). There are 16 residues in the CDR3. Unmatched junction bases numbered 8, after V lost 5 bases and J lost 1 base. The CDR3 nucleotides read TGTGCCAGCAGCAGATCGACAGGGAACAGCAATCAGCCCCAGCATTTT. Its protein product is CASSRSTGNSNQPQHF.

This clone has a single count. This chain uses TRBV20-1 with TRBJ1-5; D is ambiguous. Germline assignment: CDR1 DFQATT and CDR2 SNEGSKA (reference sequence). The CDR3 spans 13 residues. V gave up 3 bases and J gave up 5 bases, with 11 bases separating them. The CDR3: CSASGALHQPQHF. DNA for the CDR3: TGCAGTGCTAGTGGTGCACTCCATCAGCCCCAGCATTTT.

This chain connects TRBV5-6 to TRBJ2-1, with 7 bases matching TRBD2. The V gene end was trimmed by 4 bases and the J gene end by 8 bases; junction bases not matched to a gene: 6. Germline V gene data show CDR1 as SGHDT and CDR2 as YYEEEE. There are 13 residues in the CDR3. CDR3 in DNA: TGTGCCAGCAGCACGGGACTATTTGATGAGCAGTTCTTC. This encodes CASSTGLFDEQFF. The variable domain in full, with the rest retrieved from reference TRBV5-6 and TRBJ2-1, is DAGVTQSPTHLIKTRGQQVTLRCSPKSGHDTVSWYQQALGQGPQFIFQYYEEEERQRGNFPDRFSGHQFPNYSSELNVNALLLGDSALYLCASSTGLFDEQFFGPGTRLTVL.

V gene TRBV6-5 combines with J gene TRBJ2-2; no definite D call. Germline V gives CDR1 MNHEY, CDR2 SVGAGI. The CDR3 totals 15 residues. The ends were cut back, 1 base at V and 1 base at J, with 7 bases in the middle. CDR3 nucleotides: TGTGCCAGCAGTTACTTTTGGAGGAACACCGGGGAGCTGTTTTTT. It codes for CASSYFWRNTGELFF.

V gene TRBV19 combines with J gene TRBJ2-6; D gene ambiguous. Per the germline V gene, CDR1 is LNHDA and CDR2 is SQIVND (reference sequence). V lost 6 bases to trimming and J lost 0 bases, with 9 bases between them. The CDR3 covers 15 residues. CDR3 sequence: CASSPQYSGANVLTF. The CDR3 DNA follows: TGTGCCAGTAGCCCACAATACTCTGGGGCCAACGTCCTGACTTTC.

The genes are TRBV27 and TRBJ2-5, with 14 bases lining up with TRBD2. V lost 10 bases, J lost 6 bases, and 10 bases stayed unmatched. The CDR3 spans 15 residues. The germline CDR1 and CDR2 sequences are MNHEY and SMNVEV (reference sequence). CDR3 protein: CATSPGTSGSQTQYF. Written as DNA, the CDR3 is TGTGCCACTAGCCCCGGGACTAGCGGGAGCCAGACCCAGTACTTC.

The chain carries TRBV2 and TRBJ1-2; TRBD1 matches 7 bases. This CDR3 has 14 residues. From germline, CDR1 is SNHLY and CDR2 FYNNEI. The trim removed 5 bases at V and 7 bases at J, leaving 10 bases unmatched. The CDR3 nucleotides are TGTGCCAGCAGTCCAGACAGGGTCGGTAGTGGCTACACCTTC. This sequence encodes CASSPDRVGSGYTF.

As concerns this clone: Germline is not matched at one junction end, which may reflect a read error. The V and J genes are TRBV11-2 and TRBJ2-7, with TRBD2 matching 7 bases. The CDR3 length is 12 residues. Germline assignment: CDR1 SGHAT and CDR2 FQNNGV. The CDR3 protein is CASSLGGLELSF. The CDR3 nucleotides read TGTGCCAGCAGCTTAGGCGGACTAGAGTTGTCGTTC.

V gene TRBV10-1 combines with J gene TRBJ2-1, with TRBD2 matching over 7 bases. After removal of 4 bases from V and 15 bases from J, the junction contained 9 bases not matched to a gene. The length of the CDR3 is 12 residues. The V gene's germline CDR1 is WNHNN and CDR2 SYGVQD (reference sequence). The CDR3 protein is CASSVTGGRSFF. The CDR3 nucleotides are TGCGCCAGCAGTGTGACGGGGGGAAGATCGTTCTTC.

This chain connects TRBV5-1 to TRBJ2-7; 10 bases align to TRBD2. J gave up 6 bases and V 1 base, and 13 bases lay outside the gene matches. Germline CDR1 SGHRS, CDR2 YFSETQ. The CDR3 length is 17 residues. The CDR3 loop reads CASSLMTASGSGGEQYF. In DNA form, the CDR3 reads TGCGCCAGCAGCTTGATGACTGCTAGCGGGAGTGGGGGCGAGCAGTACTTC.

The CDR3 region has the DNA TGTGCCAGCGGGGACAGGGAGGGCTATGGCTACACCTTC. It translates to CASGDREGYGYTF. V is TRBV5-6 and J is TRBJ1-2; TRBD1 matches 9 bases. The CDR3 is 13 amino acids. The ends lost 7 bases at V and 4 bases at J; junction bases unmatched: 5. CDR1 and CDR2 (germline): SGHDT, YYEEEE.

V usage is TRBV9 and J usage is TRBJ2-1; tentatively, D is TRBD1 (6 bases). The ends were cut back, 0 bases at V and 5 bases at J, with 15 bases in the middle. Germline V gene data show CDR1 as SGDLS and CDR2 as YYNGEE. The CDR3 length is 16 residues. CDR3 residues: CASSVDPRGTNNEQFF. For the CDR3, the DNA is TGTGCCAGCAGCGTAGACCCCAGGGGAACAAACAATGAGCAGTTCTTC.

The chain links TRBV2 to TRBJ2-5, with 8 nucleotides matching TRBD1. V lost 1 base, J lost 2 bases, and 12 bases stayed unmatched. CDR1 is SNHLY and CDR2 is FYNNEI in the germline V gene. This CDR3 contains 18 residues. This chain's CDR3 is CASSEGGVRGTGQETQYF. CDR3 sequence (DNA): TGTGCCAGCAGTGAAGGCGGCGTGCGAGGGACAGGTCAAGAGACCCAGTACTTC.